This TCR beta chain is from a study of beta chain features in type 1 diabetes. General study findings and limits: Moderate but significant shortening of TCRB CDR3s was recorded in all four CD4+ subsets from Type 1 diabetes patients. The naive, central memory and Treg TCRB repertoires of patients appeared to be more similar to one another than those of healthy donors.

This clone was seen a handful of times. Its antigen is not identified. The authors reverse transcribed all of the isolated RNA, so sequencing captured expressed TCRB transcripts. Assay used: immunoSEQ multiplex PCR; TCRdb lists only in-frame clones, some missing. Here the sample spans 200,000 to 250,000 clones, 9.6% being singletons. Every donor provided one heparinised blood draw, which averaged about 116 mL. The ends were cut back, 1 base at V and 6 bases at J, with 8 bases in the middle. The germline V gene encodes CDR1 SGHNT and CDR2 YYREEE (reference sequence). The CDR3 extends over 12 amino acids.

The source is a woman in her late teens or twenties in good health. The rearrangement links TRBV5-4 to TRBJ2-7; D is unclear. Sequenced: naive CD4+ T cells from blood. CDR3 residues: CASSLPGGEQYF. CDR3 DNA sequence: TGTGCCAGCAGCTTGCCCGGTGGCGAGCAGTACTTC.